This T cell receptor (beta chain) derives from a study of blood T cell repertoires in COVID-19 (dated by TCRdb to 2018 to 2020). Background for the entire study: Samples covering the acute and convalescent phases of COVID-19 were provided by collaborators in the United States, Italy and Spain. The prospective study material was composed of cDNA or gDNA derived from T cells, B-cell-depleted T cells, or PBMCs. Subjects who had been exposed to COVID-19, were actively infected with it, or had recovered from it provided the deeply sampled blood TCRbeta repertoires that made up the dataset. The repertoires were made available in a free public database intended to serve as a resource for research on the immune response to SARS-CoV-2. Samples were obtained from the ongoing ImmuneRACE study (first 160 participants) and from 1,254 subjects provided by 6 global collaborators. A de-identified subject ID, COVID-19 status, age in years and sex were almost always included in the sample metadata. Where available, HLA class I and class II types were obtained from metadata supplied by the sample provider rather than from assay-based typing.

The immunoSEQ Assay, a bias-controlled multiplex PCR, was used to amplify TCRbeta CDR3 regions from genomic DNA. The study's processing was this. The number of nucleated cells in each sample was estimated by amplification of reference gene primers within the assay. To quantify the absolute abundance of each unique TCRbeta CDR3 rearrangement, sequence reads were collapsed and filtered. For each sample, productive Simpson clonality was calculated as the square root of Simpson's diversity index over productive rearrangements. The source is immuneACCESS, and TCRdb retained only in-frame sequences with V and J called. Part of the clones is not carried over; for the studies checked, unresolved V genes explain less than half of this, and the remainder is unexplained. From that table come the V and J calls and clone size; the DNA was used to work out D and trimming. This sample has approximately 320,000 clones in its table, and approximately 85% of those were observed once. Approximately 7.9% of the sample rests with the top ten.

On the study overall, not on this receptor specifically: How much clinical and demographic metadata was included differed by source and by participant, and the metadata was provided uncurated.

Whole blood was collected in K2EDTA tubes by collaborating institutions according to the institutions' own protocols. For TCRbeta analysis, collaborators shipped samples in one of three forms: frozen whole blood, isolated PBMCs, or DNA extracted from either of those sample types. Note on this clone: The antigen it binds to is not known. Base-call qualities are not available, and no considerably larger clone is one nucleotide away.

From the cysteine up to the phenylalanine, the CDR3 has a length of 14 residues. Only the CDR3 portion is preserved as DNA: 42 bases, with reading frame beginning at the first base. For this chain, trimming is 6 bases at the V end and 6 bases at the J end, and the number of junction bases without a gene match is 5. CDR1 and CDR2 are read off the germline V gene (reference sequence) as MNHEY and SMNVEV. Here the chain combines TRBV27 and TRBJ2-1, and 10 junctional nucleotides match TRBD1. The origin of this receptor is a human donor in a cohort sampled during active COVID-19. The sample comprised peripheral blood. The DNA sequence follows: TGTGCCAGCAGCTGGGGACAGGGGACCAATGAGCAGTTCTTC. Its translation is CASSWGQGTNEQFF.